This passage covers 8 T cell receptor beta chains from one sample sequenced in a study of blood T cell repertoires in COVID-19. Using immunoSEQ multiplex PCR, the repertoire was profiled, and TCRdb retains in-frame clones only, with some absent. The sample holds over 200,000 clones, roughly 80% seen once. Sequencing was carried out using peripheral blood. The receptor source for this set is a woman between 70 and 85 years old with active or convalescent COVID-19.

The chain has TRBV12-3 or TRBV12-4 and TRBJ1-5; D gene unclear. The CDR3 runs to 13 residues. Trimming took off 7 bases at V and 1 base at J, with 8 bases between the two ends. The CDR3 loop is CASTHQSNQPQHF. CDR3 coding DNA: TGTGCCAGCACCCATCAAAGCAATCAGCCCCAGCATTTT.

J is TRBJ2-1 and V is TRBV5-1, with 13 bases matching TRBD2. The germline gives CDR1 SGHRS, CDR2 YFSETQ. The CDR3 sequence is 15 residues long. V shed 4 bases, J shed 6 bases, and the junction held 4 bases outside the gene matches. The CDR3 nucleotides are TGCGCCAGCAGCCTCGGGACTAGCGGGATCAATGAGCAGTTCTTC. It translates to CASSLGTSGINEQFF.

This clone was recorded only once. The J gene is TRBJ2-2, the V gene TRBV9; no definite D call. Between the trimmed V and J ends, which lost 0 bases and 2 bases, there was a span of 5 bases. The germline V gene encodes CDR1 SGDLS and CDR2 YYNGEE. This CDR3 is built from 14 residues. The CDR3 nucleotides read TGTGCCAGCAGCGTAGTTGGCAACACCGGGGAGCTGTTTTTT. It encodes CASSVVGNTGELFF.

The chain joins TRBV28 to TRBJ1-2; 9 bases align to TRBD1. V lost 6 bases to trimming and J lost 2 bases; unmatched junction nucleotides: 10. Germline V gene data show CDR1 as MDHEN and CDR2 as SYDVKM. This CDR3 has 16 residues. CDR3 bases: TGTGCCAGCAGCCCCGGGACAGGGCGAATGAACTATGGCTACACCTTC. Its translation is CASSPGTGRMNYGYTF.

In its sample, this clone was seen a few times. This chain connects TRBV30 to TRBJ1-2, with 9 bases lining up with TRBD1. Germline loops: CDR1 GTSNPN, CDR2 SVGIG (reference sequence). The CDR3 extends over 15 amino acids. Trimming took 5 bases from V and 4 from J; bases not matched to a gene: 11. CDR3 residues: CAWPHRGRKGYGYTF. The DNA for the CDR3 is TGTGCCTGGCCCCACAGGGGGCGCAAAGGCTATGGCTACACCTTC.

This clone was counted a single time. CDR3 region: CASSLAGQGFADTQYF. CDR3 DNA sequence: TGTGCCAGCAGCTTAGCGGGACAGGGTTTTGCAGATACGCAGTATTTT. The chain joins TRBV11-3 to TRBJ2-3; 9 nucleotides align to TRBD1. The junction had 6 bases not matched to a gene; V was cut back by 1 base and J by 4 bases. Germline loops: CDR1 SGHNT, CDR2 YENEEA. The CDR3 loop spans 16 amino acids.

This clone was detected only once. The V gene is TRBV11-1, the J gene TRBJ1-3; D not resolved. Germline CDR1 and CDR2: SGHAT and FQDESV (reference sequence). The V end lost 2 bases, the J end lost 0 bases, and 11 bases lay between the germline ends. The CDR3 consists of 16 residues. CDR3 sequence (DNA): TGTGCCAGCAGCTTACAATCGGGGATCTCTGGAAACACCATATATTTT. Protein: CASSLQSGISGNTIYF.

CDR3 protein: CASSLGLRGGGYTF. The CDR3 DNA follows: TGTGCCAGCAGCTTGGGGTTGAGAGGGGGCGGCTACACCTTC. The chain joins TRBV5-4 to TRBJ1-2, with 7 bases matching TRBD1. The ends lost 0 bases at V and 8 bases at J; junction bases unmatched: 7. The germline gives CDR1 SGHNT, CDR2 YYREEE (reference sequence). CDR3 length equals 14 residues.